This record concerns one TCR beta chain sequence. Its antigen is not identified. Assay used: immunoSEQ multiplex PCR; TCRdb lists only in-frame clones, some missing. This sample has 130,000 to 150,000 clones; more than 85% occur once, and the top ten carry 2.5% to 4%. CDR1 and CDR2 from the germline V gene are LNHNV and YYDKDF (reference sequence). With 1 base removed from V and 4 bases from J, the gap between germline ends came to 4 bases. The CDR3 contains 12 residues. The sample comes from a study of T cell responses to AZD1222 COVID-19 vaccine. Overall study results and limits: It should be noted that donors were predominantly white British and more often female, and clonal diversity was possibly underestimated. Per reports, nearly half of all spike-specific TCRs target regions that are unmutated in variants.

This rearrangement joins TRBV15 to TRBJ2-5; the D is unclear. Sample: peripheral blood, taken on day 0 of AZD1222 vaccination. This TCR was sampled from an adult in good health. DNA of the CDR3: TGTGCCACCAGCAGAGCAATAGAGACCCAGTACTTC. Amino acid sequence: CATSRAIETQYF.